The next 5 T cell receptor beta chains were all read from a single sample in a study of CD8 T cells in Susac syndrome. After extraction with the RNeasy kit, about 0.5 to 1 ug of the RNA was reverse transcribed using random hexamers. TCRdb analysed the immunoSEQ multiplex PCR reads with MiXCR anew, one entry per CDR3 protein. This repertoire shows about 170,000 distinct CDR3 sequences, about 94% found once; its top ten account for approximately 0.09%. Input material: CD4+ T cells from PBMCs. The source of these receptors is a human donor with multiple sclerosis.

The chain employs TRBV13 and TRBJ1-2; the match to TRBD1 covers 8 bases. CDR1 is PRHDT, CDR2 FYEKMQ, per germline (reference sequence). This CDR3 has 14 amino acids. V lost 6 bases and J lost 5; bases outside the gene matches: 8. DNA of the CDR3: TGTGCCAGCAGGAGGACAGGGAGATCTTATGGCTACACCTTC. Translating gives CASRRTGRSYGYTF.

The chain uses TRBV7-2 and TRBJ2-3; D unresolved. CDR1 and CDR2 from the germline V gene are SGHTA and FQGNSA. The CDR3 loop spans 13 amino acids. V was clipped by 5 bases and J by 5 bases, with 11 bases between them. This CDR3 is CASSARAGDTQYF. CDR3 sequence (DNA): TGTGCCAGCAGCGCCCGGGCCGGAGATACGCAGTATTTT.

The rearrangement links TRBV30 to TRBJ2-2, with D unclear. The CDR3 is made up of 14 amino acids. Germline values: CDR1 GTSNPN, CDR2 SVGIG (reference sequence). The V end was cut by 0 bases, the J end by 7 bases, with 12 bases between. This CDR3 is CAWSVLGVSGELFF. The CDR3 region has the DNA TGTGCCTGGAGTGTACTTGGAGTTAGCGGGGAGCTGTTTTTT. Variable domain in full (rest from reference TRBV30 and TRBJ2-2): SQTIHQWPATLVQPVGSPLSLECTVEGTSNPNLYWYRQAAGRGLQLLFYSVGIGQISSEVPQNLSASRPQDRQFILSSKKLLLSDSGFYLCAWSVLGVSGELFFGEGSRLTVL.

A word on this clonotype: One end of the junction fails to match germline, which may point to a read error. The V call is TRBV29-1, the J call TRBJ1-2; no definite D call. Germline-derived CDR1 and CDR2 are SQVTM and ANQGSEA. The CDR3 has 14 amino acids. CDR3 nucleotides: TGCAGCGTTCTTGACCCGTACGGTGTCTATGACTACACCTTC. Its translation: CSVLDPYGVYDYTF.

The V gene is TRBV16, the J gene TRBJ2-7; D possibly corresponds to TRBD1 (6 bases). Germline V CDR1 and CDR2: KGHSY, FQNENV. The CDR3 contains 18 residues. With 0 bases removed from V and 3 bases from J, the gap between germline ends came to 21 bases. The CDR3 sequence is CASSQSRPYRVDNYEQYF. The CDR3, as DNA: TGTGCCAGCAGCCAATCGAGGCCGTACAGGGTCGACAACTACGAGCAGTACTTC.